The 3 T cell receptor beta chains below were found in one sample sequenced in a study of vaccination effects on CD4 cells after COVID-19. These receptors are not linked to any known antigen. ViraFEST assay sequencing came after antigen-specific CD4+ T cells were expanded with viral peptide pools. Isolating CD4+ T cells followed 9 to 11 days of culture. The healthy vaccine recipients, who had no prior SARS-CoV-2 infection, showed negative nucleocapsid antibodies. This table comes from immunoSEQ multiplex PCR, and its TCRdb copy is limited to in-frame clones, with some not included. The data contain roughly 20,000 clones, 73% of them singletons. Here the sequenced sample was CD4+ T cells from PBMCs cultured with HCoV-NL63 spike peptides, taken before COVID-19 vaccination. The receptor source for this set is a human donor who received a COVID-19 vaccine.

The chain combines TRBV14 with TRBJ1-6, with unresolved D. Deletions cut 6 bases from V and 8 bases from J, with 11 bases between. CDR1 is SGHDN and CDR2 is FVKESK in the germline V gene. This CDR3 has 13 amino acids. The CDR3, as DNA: TGTGCCAGCAGTCGCCCGGGTTATTCACCCCTCCACTTT. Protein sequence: CASSRPGYSPLHF.

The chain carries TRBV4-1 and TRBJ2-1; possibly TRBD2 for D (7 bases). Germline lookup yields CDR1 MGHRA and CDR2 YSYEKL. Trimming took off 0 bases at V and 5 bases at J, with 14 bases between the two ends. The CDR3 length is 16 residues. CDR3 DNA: TGCGCCAGCAGCCAAGAAGGGAGGGGGGGCGACAATGAGCAGTTCTTC. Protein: CASSQEGRGGDNEQFF.

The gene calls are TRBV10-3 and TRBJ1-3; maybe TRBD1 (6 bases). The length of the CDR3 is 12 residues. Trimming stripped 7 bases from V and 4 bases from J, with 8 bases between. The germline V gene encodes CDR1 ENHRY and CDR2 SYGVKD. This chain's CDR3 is CAITGAGNTIYF. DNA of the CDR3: TGTGCCATCACGGGGGCGGGAAACACCATATATTTT.